The rows below give T cell receptor beta chains drawn from one sample of a study of T cells in Graves' hyperthyroidism and ophthalmopathy. Using its own MiXCR run on the multiplex PCR reads, TCRdb lists one record per CDR3 protein. The table lists almost 500,000 distinct CDR3 sequences, roughly 23% of them singletons. Source material: blood. The receptors originated from a woman aged 70-85 years with Graves' ophthalmopathy. The CDR3 runs from the conserved cysteine through the conserved F or W. The D gene is left open where the match is weak. Clone size, where shown, is once, few, many, or a class for clones that have expanded.

clone size,J gene,D gene,CDR3 length,V gene,CDR3 protein,CDR3 DNA
many,TRBJ2-2,NA,12,TRBV3-1,CASSQNTGELFF,TGTGCCAGCAGCCAGAACACCGGGGAGCTGTTTTTT
few,TRBJ2-7,NA,11,TRBV12-5,CASGHVYEQYF,TGTGCTAGTGGTCACGTCTACGAGCAGTACTTC
NA,TRBJ2-5,TRBD2,15,TRBV5-1,CASKALAGVTETQYF,TGCGCCAGCAAAGCTTTGGCGGGAGTTACAGAGACCCAGTACTTC
few,TRBJ1-1,NA,13,TRBV6-1,CASSERPNTEAFF,TGTGCCAGCAGTGAGCGGCCGAACACTGAAGCTTTCTTT
NA,TRBJ2-1,TRBD1,18,TRBV9,CASSDVPGQGSPYNEQFF,TGTGCCAGCAGCGACGTCCCGGGACAGGGGTCCCCGTACAATGAGCAGTTCTTC
few,TRBJ2-5,TRBD2,15,TRBV19,CASSIRLAEWETQYF,TGTGCCAGTAGTATCCGACTAGCGGAGTGGGAGACCCAGTACTTC
few,TRBJ2-7,NA,12,TRBV5-1,CASSQQGIEQYF,TGCGCCAGCAGCCAACAGGGTATCGAGCAGTACTTC
NA,TRBJ2-7,TRBD2,15,TRBV7-2,CASSQGLAGNYEQYF,TGCGCCAGCAGCCAGGGACTAGCCGGGAACTACGAGCAGTACTTC
few,TRBJ2-1,NA,15,TRBV10-3,CAISGAGFSYNEQFF,TGTGCCATCAGTGGAGCCGGCTTCTCCTACAATGAGCAGTTCTTC
NA,TRBJ2-7,NA,14,TRBV6-2/TRBV6-3,CASSYSRGRLEQYF,TGTGCCAGCAGTTACTCCCGGGGCCGCCTGGAGCAGTACTTC
many,TRBJ2-3,NA,14,TRBV2,CASNGVWLADTQYF,TGTGCCAGCAATGGGGTTTGGTTGGCGGATACGCAGTATTTT
NA,TRBJ2-7,NA,13,TRBV29-1,CSVAPSQGHEQYF,TGCAGCGTCGCCCCGTCACAGGGCCACGAGCAGTACTTC
many,TRBJ2-7,NA,15,TRBV2,CASSDQALPAYEQYF,TGTGCCAGCAGTGACCAGGCTCTCCCAGCCTACGAGCAGTACTTC
many,TRBJ1-1,NA,15,TRBV28,CASSSIGLGNTEAFF,TGTGCCAGCAGTTCGATCGGTTTGGGGAACACTGAAGCTTTCTTT
few,TRBJ1-1,TRBD1,14,TRBV30,CAWSRGQKNTEAFF,TGTGCCTGGAGCCGGGGACAGAAGAACACTGAAGCTTTCTTT
NA,TRBJ2-3,NA,14,TRBV10-1,CASSRDARTDTQYF,TGCGCCTCATCACGGGACGCCCGCACAGATACGCAGTATTTT
few,TRBJ1-2,NA,17,TRBV7-2,CASSLEWTAGKFEGYTF,TGTGCCAGCAGCTTAGAGTGGACAGCCGGGAAATTTGAGGGCTACACCTTC
once,TRBJ2-5,NA,15,TRBV24-1,CATSDYADFQETQYF,TGTGCCACCAGTGATTATGCAGACTTCCAAGAGACCCAGTACTTC
many,TRBJ2-3,NA,12,TRBV27,CASTAYGDTQYF,TGTGCCAGCACCGCGTATGGGGATACGCAGTATTTT
NA,TRBJ2-3,TRBD2,17,TRBV12-3/TRBV12-4,CASRRYTRLAGEDTQYF,TGTGCCAGCAGACGGTACACGCGACTAGCGGGAGAAGATACGCAGTATTTT
NA,TRBJ2-1,NA,13,TRBV18,CASSPNDSDEQFF,TGTGCCAGCTCACCGAACGACAGCGATGAGCAGTTCTTC
many,TRBJ1-5,NA,15,TRBV28,CASSSSQQLNQPQHF,TGTGCCAGCAGTTCATCACAACAGCTCAATCAGCCCCAGCATTTT
many,TRBJ2-1,TRBD1,12,TRBV18,CASSPQGNEQFF,TGTGCCAGCAGTCCACAGGGGAATGAGCAGTTCTTC
NA,TRBJ1-1,TRBD1,13,TRBV19,CASIGQGAGEAFF,TGTGCCAGTATAGGACAGGGGGCCGGTGAAGCTTTCTTT
NA,TRBJ2-7,TRBD2,15,TRBV6-1,CASTGSLAGEYEQYF,TGTGCCAGCACGGGATCGCTAGCGGGGGAGTACGAGCAGTACTTC
NA,TRBJ2-1,NA,14,TRBV6-5,CASSYMSGRNEQFF,TGTGCCAGCAGTTACATGAGCGGACGCAATGAGCAGTTCTTC
NA,TRBJ1-5,NA,12,TRBV28,CASSAGPQPQHF,TGTGCCAGCAGTGCCGGGCCCCAGCCCCAGCATTTT
few,TRBJ1-1,NA,14,TRBV20-1,CSASRRSGGTEAFF,TGCAGTGCTAGCCGCCGGAGCGGGGGCACTGAAGCTTTCTTT
many,TRBJ2-7,NA,11,TRBV11-2,CATSRGLEQYF,TGTGCCACCAGCCGCGGGCTCGAGCAGTACTTC
NA,TRBJ2-3,NA,14,TRBV2,CATKQGNPTDTQYF,TGTGCCACCAAGCAGGGTAATCCCACAGATACGCAGTATTTT
NA,TRBJ2-7,TRBD2,14,TRBV5-1,CASSRTRTTYEQYF,TGCGCCAGCAGCCGGACTAGGACTACCTACGAGCAGTACTTC
NA,TRBJ1-2,NA,14,TRBV28,CATLGSLPSYGYTF,TGTGCCACCCTGGGGTCACTCCCCTCCTATGGCTACACCTTC
NA,TRBJ1-5,TRBD1,15,TRBV3-1,CASSRDSLSNQPQHF,TGTGCCAGCAGTCGGGACAGCCTTAGCAATCAGCCCCAGCATTTT
NA,TRBJ2-7,TRBD2,19,TRBV13,CASSLGPGPRLAGEGEQYF,TGTGCCAGCAGCTTAGGCCCCGGCCCTCGCCTAGCGGGAGAGGGTGAGCAGTACTTC
few,TRBJ2-7,TRBD1,14,TRBV13,CASSSPGTGGEQYF,TGTGCCAGCAGCTCTCCCGGGACAGGTGGCGAGCAGTACTTC
few,TRBJ2-1,TRBD2,17,TRBV3-1,CASSQGRFGGSKDEQFF,TGTGCCAGCAGCCAAGGAAGATTCGGCGGGAGTAAGGATGAGCAGTTCTTC
few,TRBJ2-7,NA,14,TRBV15,CATSRGLGTYEQYF,TGTGCCACCAGCAGGGGACTGGGAACCTACGAGCAGTACTTC
NA,TRBJ1-1,TRBD1,15,TRBV20-1,CSASESGGLNTEAFF,TGCAGTGCTAGTGAGTCAGGGGGCCTGAACACTGAAGCTTTCTTT
NA,TRBJ2-7,NA,13,TRBV25-1,CASSATGIGEQYF,TGTGCCAGCAGTGCTACAGGGATAGGCGAGCAGTACTTC
few,TRBJ2-5,NA,13,TRBV7-2,CASSLILRETQYF,TGTGCCAGCAGCTTAATCTTGAGGGAGACCCAGTACTTC
few,TRBJ2-1,TRBD2,16,TRBV25-1,CASSESGSGRLNEQFF,TGTGCCAGCAGTGAATCAGGGAGCGGGAGGTTGAATGAGCAGTTCTTC
few,TRBJ2-7,TRBD2,13,TRBV10-1,CASSESGGGEQYF,TGCGCCAGCAGTGAGTCGGGGGGGGGCGAGCAGTACTTC
many,TRBJ2-5,NA,13,TRBV28,CASSFPGKETQYF,TGTGCCAGCAGTTTTCCAGGAAAAGAGACCCAGTACTTC